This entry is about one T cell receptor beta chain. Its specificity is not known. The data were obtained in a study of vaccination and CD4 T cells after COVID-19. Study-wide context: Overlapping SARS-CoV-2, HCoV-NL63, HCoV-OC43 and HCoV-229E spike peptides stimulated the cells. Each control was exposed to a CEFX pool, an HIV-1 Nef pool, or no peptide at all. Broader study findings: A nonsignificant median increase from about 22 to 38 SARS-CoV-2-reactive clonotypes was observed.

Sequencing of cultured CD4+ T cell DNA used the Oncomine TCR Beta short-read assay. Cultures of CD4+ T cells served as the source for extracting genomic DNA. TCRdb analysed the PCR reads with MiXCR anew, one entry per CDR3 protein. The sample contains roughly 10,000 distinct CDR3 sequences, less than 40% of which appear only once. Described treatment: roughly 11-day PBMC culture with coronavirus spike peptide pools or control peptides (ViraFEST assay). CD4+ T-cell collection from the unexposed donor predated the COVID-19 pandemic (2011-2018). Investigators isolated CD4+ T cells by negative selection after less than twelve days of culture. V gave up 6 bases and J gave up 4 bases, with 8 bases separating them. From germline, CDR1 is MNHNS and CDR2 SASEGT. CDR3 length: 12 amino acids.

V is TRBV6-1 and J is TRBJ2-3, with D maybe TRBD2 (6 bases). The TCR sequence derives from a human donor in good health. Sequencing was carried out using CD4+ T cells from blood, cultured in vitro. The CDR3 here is CASSSSADTQYF. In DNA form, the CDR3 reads TGTGCCAGCAGCTCTAGCGCAGATACGCAGTATTTT.